The subject of this entry is one TCR beta chain. Profiling relied on immunoSEQ multiplex PCR, and the TCRdb table lists in-frame clones only, not all of them. The sample consists of roughly 2,000,000 clones, 93% of them appearing once. The sample originates from a study of shared clonotypes between healthy human individuals. Germline V lookup: CDR1 MDHEN, CDR2 SYDVKM. This CDR3 has 15 amino acids. The V and J ends lost 0 bases and 4 bases, in that order; junction bases with no gene match: 2. The naive CD8 population came from CD45RO-negative cells selected for CCR7, without terminally differentiated effector memory CD45RA+ cells. The donors, healthy adults who were HIV-negative, had experienced no recent acute infections or vaccinations.

V and J are TRBV28 and TRBJ2-7; 11 nucleotides match TRBD2. The receptor's source is a young man in good health. Some clones in this sample may be carry-over from other donors' samples. Specimen: naive CD8+ T cells from PBMCs. CDR3 residues: CASSLWASGRYEQYF. CDR3 bases: TGTGCCAGCAGTTTATGGGCTAGCGGGAGGTACGAGCAGTACTTC.